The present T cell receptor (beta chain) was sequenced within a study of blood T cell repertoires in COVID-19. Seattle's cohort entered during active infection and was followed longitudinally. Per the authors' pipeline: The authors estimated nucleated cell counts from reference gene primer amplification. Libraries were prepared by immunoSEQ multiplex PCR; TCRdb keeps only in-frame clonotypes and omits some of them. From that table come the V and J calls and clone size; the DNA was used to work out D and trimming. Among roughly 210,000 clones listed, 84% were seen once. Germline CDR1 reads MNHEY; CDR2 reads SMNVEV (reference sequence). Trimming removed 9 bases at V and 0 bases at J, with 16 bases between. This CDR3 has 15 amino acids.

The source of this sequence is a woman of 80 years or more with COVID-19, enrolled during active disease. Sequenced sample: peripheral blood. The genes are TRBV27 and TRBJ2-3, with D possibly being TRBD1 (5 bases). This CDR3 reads CASFKWGASTDTQYF. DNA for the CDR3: TGTGCCAGTTTTAAATGGGGCGCTAGCACAGATACGCAGTATTTT.